The source of this T cell receptor beta chain is a study of control samples from healthy donors and cancer patients. With 5 bases clipped from V and 2 bases from J, the junction kept 9 bases outside the gene matches. The CDR3 has 16 residues. The germline V gene has CDR1 MNHEY and CDR2 SMNVEV (reference sequence). Some clones are missing from TCRdb's copy, which holds only in-frame ones; the method was immunoSEQ multiplex PCR. The table records 120,000 to 150,000 clones, 80% to 95% of them present only once. This clonotype was obtained from a man aged 30-40 years in good health. The V and J genes are TRBV27 and TRBJ1-2; TRBD1 agrees at 9 bases. Sequencing was performed on blood. The CDR3 protein is CASSETRTGANYGYTF. CDR3 DNA sequence: TGTGCCAGCAGTGAAACTCGGACAGGGGCGAACTATGGCTACACCTTC.